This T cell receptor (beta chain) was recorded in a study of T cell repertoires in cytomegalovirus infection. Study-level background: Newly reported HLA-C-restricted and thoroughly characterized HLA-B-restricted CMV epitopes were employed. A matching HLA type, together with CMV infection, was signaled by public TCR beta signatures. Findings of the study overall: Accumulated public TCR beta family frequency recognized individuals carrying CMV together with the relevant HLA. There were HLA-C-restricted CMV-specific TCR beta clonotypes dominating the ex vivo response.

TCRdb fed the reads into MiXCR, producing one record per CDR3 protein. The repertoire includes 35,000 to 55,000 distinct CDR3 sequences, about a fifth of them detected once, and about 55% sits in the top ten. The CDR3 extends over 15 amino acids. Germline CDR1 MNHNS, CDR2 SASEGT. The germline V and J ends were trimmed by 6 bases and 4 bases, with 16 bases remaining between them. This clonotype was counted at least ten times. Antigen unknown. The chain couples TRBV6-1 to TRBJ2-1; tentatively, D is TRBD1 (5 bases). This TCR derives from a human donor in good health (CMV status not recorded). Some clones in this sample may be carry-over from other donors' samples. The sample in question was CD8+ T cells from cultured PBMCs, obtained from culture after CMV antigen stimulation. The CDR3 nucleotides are TGTGCCAGCAGCCAACTGAAAGGGGATTACAATGAGCAGTTCTTC. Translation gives CASSQLKGDYNEQFF.